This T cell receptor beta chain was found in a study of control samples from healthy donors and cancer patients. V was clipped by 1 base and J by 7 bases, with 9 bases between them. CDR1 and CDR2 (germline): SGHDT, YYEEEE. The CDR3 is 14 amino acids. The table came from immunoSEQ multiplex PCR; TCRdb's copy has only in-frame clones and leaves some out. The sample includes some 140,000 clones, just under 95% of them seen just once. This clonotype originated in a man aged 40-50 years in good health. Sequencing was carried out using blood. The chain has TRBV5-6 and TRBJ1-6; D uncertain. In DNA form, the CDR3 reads TGTGCCAGCAGCTTGATGCAGCCCAATTCACCCCTCCACTTT. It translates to CASSLMQPNSPLHF.